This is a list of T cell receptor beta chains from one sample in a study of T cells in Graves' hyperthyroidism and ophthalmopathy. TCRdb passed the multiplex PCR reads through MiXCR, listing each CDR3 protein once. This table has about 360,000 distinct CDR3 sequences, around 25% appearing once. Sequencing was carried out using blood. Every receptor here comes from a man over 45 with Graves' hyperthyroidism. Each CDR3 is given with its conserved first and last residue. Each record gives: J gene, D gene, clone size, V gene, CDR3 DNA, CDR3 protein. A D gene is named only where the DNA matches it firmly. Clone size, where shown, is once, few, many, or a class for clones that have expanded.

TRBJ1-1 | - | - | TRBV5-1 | TGCGCCAGCAGCTTGGAAACAGCTTCCACTGAAGCTTTCTTT | CASSLETASTEAFF
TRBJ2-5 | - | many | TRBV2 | TGTGCCAGTATGAGGCTCAGGGGCCAAACTATCGCCCAAGAGACCCAGTACTTC | CASMRLRGQTIAQETQYF
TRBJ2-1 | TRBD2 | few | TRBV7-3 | TGTGCCAGCAGCTTTTTGGGACTAGCGGGAGATGAGCAGTTCTTC | CASSFLGLAGDEQFF
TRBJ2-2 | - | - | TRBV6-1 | TGTGCCAGCATGCCGGGATCCCGGGTATGTTTTTTT | CASMPGSRVCFF
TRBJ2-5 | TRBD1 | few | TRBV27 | TGTGCCAGCAGCTTAGACAGGGGAGGTCAAGAGACCCAGTACTTC | CASSLDRGGQETQYF
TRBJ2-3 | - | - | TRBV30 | TGTGCCTGGAGTGCCGGGACAGATACGCAGTATTTT | CAWSAGTDTQYF
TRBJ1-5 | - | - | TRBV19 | TGTGCCAGTAGTATTGGGGGAACCAATCAGCCCCAGCATTTT | CASSIGGTNQPQHF
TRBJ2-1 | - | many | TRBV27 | TGTGCCAGCAGTTTAAAGGGTTGGGGATACAATGAGCAGTTCTTC | CASSLKGWGYNEQFF
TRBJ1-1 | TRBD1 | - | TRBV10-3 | TGTGCCATCAGTCCGGGACAGGGGGTGAGGACTGAAGCTTTCTTT | CAISPGQGVRTEAFF
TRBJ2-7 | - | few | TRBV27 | TGTGCCAGCAGTCCCTGGGACGGGTACGAGCAGTACTTC | CASSPWDGYEQYF
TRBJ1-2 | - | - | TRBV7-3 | TGTGCCAGCAGCTCGGATGGGATCGGGGGCTACACCTTC | CASSSDGIGGYTF
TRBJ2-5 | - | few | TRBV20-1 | TGCAGTGCGGAGGGTTTCGAGACCCAGTACTTC | CSAEGFETQYF
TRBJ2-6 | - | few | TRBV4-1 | TGCGCCAGCAGCCAAGACGTAGCTACGGGTGGGGCCAACGTCCTGACTTTC | CASSQDVATGGANVLTF
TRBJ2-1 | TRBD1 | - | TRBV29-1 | TGCAGCGTGCGCCGGGACAGGGGTTACAATGAGCAGTTCTTC | CSVRRDRGYNEQFF
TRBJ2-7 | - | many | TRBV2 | TGTGCCAGCAGTGCCCCGCGGAGCTCCTACGAGCAGTACTTC | CASSAPRSSYEQYF
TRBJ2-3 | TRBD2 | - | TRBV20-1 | TGCAGTGCTAGAGAACCAAAACCTAGCGGGAGTTCCTCAGATACGCAGTATTTT | CSAREPKPSGSSSDTQYF